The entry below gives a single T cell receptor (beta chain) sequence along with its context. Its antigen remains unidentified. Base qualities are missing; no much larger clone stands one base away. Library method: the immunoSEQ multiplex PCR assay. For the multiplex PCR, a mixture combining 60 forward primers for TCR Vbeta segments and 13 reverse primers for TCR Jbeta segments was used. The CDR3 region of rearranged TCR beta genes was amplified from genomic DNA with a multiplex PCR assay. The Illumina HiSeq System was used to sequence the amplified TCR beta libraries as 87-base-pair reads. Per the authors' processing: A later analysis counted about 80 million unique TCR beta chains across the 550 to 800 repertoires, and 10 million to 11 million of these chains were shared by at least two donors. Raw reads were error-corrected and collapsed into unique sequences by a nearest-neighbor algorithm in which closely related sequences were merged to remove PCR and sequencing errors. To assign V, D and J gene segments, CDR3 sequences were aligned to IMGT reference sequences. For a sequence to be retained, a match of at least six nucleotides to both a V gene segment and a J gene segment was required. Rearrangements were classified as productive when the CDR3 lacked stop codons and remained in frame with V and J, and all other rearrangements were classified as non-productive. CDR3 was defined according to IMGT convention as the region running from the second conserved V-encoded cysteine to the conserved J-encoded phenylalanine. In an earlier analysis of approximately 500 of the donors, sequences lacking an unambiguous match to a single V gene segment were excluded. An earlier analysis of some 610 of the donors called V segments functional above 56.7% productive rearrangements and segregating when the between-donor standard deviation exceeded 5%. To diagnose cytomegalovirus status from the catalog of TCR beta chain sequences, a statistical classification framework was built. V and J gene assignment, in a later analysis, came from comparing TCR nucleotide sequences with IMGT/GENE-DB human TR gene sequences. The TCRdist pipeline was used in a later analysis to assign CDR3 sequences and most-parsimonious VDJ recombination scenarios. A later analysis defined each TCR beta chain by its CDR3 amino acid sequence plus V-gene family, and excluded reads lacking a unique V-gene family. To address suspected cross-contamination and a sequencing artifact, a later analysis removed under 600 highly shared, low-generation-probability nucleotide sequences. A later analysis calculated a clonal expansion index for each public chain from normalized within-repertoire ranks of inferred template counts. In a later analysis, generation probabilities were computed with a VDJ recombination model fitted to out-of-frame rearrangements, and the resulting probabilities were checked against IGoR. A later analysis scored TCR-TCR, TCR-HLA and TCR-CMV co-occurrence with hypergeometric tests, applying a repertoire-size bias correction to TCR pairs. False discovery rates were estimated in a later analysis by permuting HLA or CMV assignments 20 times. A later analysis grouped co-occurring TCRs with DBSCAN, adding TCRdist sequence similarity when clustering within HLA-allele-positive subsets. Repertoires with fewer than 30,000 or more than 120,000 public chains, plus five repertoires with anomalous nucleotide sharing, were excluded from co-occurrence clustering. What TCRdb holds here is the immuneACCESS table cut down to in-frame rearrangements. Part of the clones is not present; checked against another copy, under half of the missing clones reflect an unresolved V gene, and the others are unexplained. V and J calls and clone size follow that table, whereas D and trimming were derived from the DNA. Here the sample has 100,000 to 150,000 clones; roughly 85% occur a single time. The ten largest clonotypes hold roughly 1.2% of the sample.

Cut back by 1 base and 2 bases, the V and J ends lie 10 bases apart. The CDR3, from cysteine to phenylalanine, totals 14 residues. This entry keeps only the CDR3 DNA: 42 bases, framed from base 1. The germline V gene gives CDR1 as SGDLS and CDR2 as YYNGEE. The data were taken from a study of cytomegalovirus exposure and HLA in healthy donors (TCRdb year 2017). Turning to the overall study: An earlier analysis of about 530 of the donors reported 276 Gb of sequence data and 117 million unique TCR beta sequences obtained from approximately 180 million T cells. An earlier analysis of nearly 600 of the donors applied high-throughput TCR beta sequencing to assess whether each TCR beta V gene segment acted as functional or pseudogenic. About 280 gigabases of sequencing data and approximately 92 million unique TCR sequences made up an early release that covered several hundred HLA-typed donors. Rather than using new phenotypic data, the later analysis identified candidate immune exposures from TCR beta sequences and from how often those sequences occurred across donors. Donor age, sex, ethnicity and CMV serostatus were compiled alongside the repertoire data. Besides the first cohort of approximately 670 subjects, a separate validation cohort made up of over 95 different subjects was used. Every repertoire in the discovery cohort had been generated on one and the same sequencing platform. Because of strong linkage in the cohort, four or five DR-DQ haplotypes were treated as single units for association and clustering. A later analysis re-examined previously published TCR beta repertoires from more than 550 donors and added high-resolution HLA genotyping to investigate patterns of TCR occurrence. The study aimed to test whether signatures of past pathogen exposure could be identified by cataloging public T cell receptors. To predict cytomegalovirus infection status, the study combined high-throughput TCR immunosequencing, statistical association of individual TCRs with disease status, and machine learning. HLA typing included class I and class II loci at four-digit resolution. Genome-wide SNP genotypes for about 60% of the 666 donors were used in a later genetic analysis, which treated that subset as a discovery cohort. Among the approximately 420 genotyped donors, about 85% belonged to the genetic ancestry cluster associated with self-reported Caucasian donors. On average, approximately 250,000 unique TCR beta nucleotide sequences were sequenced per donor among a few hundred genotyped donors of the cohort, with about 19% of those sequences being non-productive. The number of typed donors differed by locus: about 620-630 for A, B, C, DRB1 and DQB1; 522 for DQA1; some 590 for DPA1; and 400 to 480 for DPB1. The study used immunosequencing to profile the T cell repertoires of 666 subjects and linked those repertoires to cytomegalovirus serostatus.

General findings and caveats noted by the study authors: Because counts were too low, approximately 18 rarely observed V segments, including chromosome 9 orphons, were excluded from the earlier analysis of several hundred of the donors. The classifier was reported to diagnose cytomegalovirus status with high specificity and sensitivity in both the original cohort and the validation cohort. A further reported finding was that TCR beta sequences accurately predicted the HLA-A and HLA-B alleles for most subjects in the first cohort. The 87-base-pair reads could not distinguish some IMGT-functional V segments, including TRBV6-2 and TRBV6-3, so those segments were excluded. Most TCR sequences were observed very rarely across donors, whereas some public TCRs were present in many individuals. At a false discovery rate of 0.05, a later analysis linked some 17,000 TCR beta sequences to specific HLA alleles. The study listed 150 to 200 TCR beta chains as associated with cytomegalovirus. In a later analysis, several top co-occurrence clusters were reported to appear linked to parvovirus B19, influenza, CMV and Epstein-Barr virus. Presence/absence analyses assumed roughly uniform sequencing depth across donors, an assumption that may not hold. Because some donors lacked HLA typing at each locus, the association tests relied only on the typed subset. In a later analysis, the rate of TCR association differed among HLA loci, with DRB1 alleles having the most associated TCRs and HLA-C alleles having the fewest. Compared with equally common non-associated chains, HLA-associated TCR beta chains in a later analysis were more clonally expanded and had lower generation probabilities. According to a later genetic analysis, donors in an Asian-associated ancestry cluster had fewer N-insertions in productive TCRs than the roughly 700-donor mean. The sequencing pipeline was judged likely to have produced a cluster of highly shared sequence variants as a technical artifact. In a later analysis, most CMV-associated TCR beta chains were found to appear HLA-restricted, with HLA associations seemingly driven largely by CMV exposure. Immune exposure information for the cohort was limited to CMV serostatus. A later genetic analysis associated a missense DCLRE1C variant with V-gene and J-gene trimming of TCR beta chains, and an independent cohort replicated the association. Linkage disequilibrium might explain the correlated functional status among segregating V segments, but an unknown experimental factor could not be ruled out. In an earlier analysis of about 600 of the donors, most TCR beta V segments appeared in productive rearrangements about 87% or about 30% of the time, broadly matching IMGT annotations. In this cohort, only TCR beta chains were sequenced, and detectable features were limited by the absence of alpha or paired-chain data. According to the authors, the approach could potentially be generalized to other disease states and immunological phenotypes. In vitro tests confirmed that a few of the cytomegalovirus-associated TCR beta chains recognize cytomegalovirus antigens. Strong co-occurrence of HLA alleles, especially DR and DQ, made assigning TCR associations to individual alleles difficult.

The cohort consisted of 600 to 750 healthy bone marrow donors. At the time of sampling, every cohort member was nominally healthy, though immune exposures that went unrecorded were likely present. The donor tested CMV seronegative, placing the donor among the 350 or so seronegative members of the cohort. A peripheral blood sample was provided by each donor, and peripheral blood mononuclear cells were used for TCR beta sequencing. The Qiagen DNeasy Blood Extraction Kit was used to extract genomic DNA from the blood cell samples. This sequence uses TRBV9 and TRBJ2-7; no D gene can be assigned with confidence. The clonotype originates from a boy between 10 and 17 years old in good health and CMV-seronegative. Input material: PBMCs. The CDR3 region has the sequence CASSVYSSTYEQYF. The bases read TGTGCCAGCAGCGTATATTCCAGTACCTACGAGCAGTACTTC.